This note documents a single T cell receptor beta chain sequence. MiXCR, applied by TCRdb to the 5' RACE reads, yields one record per CDR3 protein. The profile shows around 310,000 distinct CDR3 sequences, more than 13% of them singletons. The CDR3 spans 15 residues. V lost 5 bases to trimming and J lost 6 bases, with 17 bases between them. These data originate in a study of T-cell memory formation after mild COVID-19. Study-wide context: Across donors, TCR clusters were largely donor specific.

What was sequenced was PBMCs or a T cell subset sorted from them (not recorded which). This chain links TRBV12-3 or TRBV12-4 with TRBJ2-1, with TRBD1 as a possible D gene (5 bases). The sequence came from a man aged 18 to 29 who had mild COVID-19 (a few samples of this study predate the infection). Cell type and time point are not known. The CDR3 DNA reads TGTGCCAGCAGTCGTGGGGCCTCTAAGGTCAATGAGCAGTTCTTC. Amino acids: CASSRGASKVNEQFF.